Following are 22 T cell receptor beta chains from one sample sequenced in a study of T cells in Graves' hyperthyroidism and ophthalmopathy. Amplification of TCR beta CDR3 regions was performed using RNA transcripts as template. Researchers ran a first-round RT-PCR on the TCR CDR3 using the HTBI primer set. TCRdb called the multiplex PCR reads again in MiXCR, with one record for every CDR3 protein. This table holds about 560,000 distinct CDR3 sequences, roughly a sixth found once. Sequencing was performed on blood. The receptors here all came from a young woman with Graves' hyperthyroidism.

This clonotype was picked up a small number of times. The chain combines TRBV6-5 with TRBJ2-1; maybe TRBD2 (6 bases). Deletions cut 5 bases from V and 6 bases from J, with 20 bases between. From germline, CDR1 is MNHEY and CDR2 SVGAGI. The length of the CDR3 is 16 residues. CDR3 nucleotides: TGTGCCAGCAGTCGACTCGGGGTTAGCGGCCCCAATGAGCAGTTCTTC. It is translated as CASSRLGVSGPNEQFF.

In this sample, this clonotype turned up many times. The chain links TRBV20-1 to TRBJ2-3; D is uncertain. The CDR3 loop spans 11 amino acids. V was clipped by 6 bases and J by 6 bases, with 10 bases between them. Per the germline V gene, CDR1 is DFQATT and CDR2 is SNEGSKA (reference sequence). Here the CDR3 reads CSAVFSDTQYF. The CDR3 DNA reads as TGCAGTGCCGTCTTTTCGGATACGCAGTATTTT.

This clonotype was detected only a few times. The chain employs TRBV29-1 and TRBJ2-3; weak D call: TRBD1 (6 bases). V lost 2 bases and J lost 3, with 12 bases in between. This CDR3 spans 14 amino acids. Germline V gene lookup returns CDR1 SQVTM and CDR2 ANQGSEA. The chain's CDR3 is CSVENQGWTDTQYF. In DNA form, the CDR3 reads TGCAGCGTTGAAAACCAGGGGTGGACAGATACGCAGTATTTT.

There are a few counts of this clonotype. J is TRBJ1-6 and V is TRBV7-2, with 7 bases matching TRBD1. The CDR3 covers 14 residues. Trimming removed 10 bases from V and 5 bases from J; junction bases left unmatched: 8. Germline CDR1 is SGHTA and CDR2 is FQGNSA. The CDR3 is CATSGTANNSPLHF. In nucleotides, the CDR3 is TGTGCCACGAGCGGGACAGCAAATAATTCACCCCTCCACTTT.

The chain recombines TRBV18 with TRBJ1-1; TRBD1 matches 8 bases. The CDR3 covers 17 residues. Trimming cost V 1 base and J 2 bases; bases outside gene matches: 9. The germline gives CDR1 KGHSH, CDR2 LQKENI. The CDR3 sequence: CASSPLYADRGNTEAFF. CDR3 DNA: TGTGCCAGCTCACCACTGTATGCCGACAGGGGCAACACTGAAGCTTTCTTT. Combining the CDR3 with reference TRBV18 and TRBJ1-1 gives the whole variable domain NAGVMQNPRHLVRRRGQEARLRCSPMKGHSHVYWYRQLPEEGLKFMVYLQKENIIDESGMPKERFSAEFPKEGPSILRIQQVVRGDSAAYFCASSPLYADRGNTEAFFGQGTRLTVV.

This clonotype was recorded many times. The rearrangement joins TRBV28 to TRBJ2-3; 9 bases are a match to TRBD1. The CDR3 runs to 16 residues. Losses at the gene ends were 5 bases for V and 5 bases for J; bases not matched to a gene: 11. CDR1 is MDHEN, CDR2 SYDVKM, per germline. CDR3 sequence reads: CASSTYRGLSGDTQYF. CDR3 in DNA: TGTGCCAGCAGTACGTACAGGGGGCTCTCGGGAGATACGCAGTATTTT.

J is TRBJ2-3 and V is TRBV5-1, with D maybe TRBD2 (6 bases). The germline V gene encodes CDR1 SGHRS and CDR2 YFSETQ. Trimming cost V 5 bases and J 1 base, with 11 bases left between them. CDR3 size: 14 residues. The DNA of the CDR3 is TGCGCCAGCAGGTACGGGAGAGGCACAGATACGCAGTATTTT. Translating it yields CASRYGRGTDTQYF.

This clonotype appeared many times. This chain uses TRBV3-1 with TRBJ2-5; 10 nucleotides align to TRBD2. The germline gives CDR1 LGHDT, CDR2 YNNKEL (reference sequence). This CDR3 region has 16 residues. The V gene end was trimmed by 4 bases and the J gene end by 5 bases; junction bases not matched to a gene: 10. CDR3: CASSPRRGTSDETQYF. The DNA for the CDR3 is TGTGCCAGCAGCCCTAGGAGGGGGACTAGCGATGAGACCCAGTACTTC.

This clonotype appeared a few times. This chain uses TRBV5-6 with TRBJ1-5; no definite D call. The CDR3 length is 14 residues. The germline V gene encodes CDR1 SGHDT and CDR2 YYEEEE. With 0 bases removed from V and 3 bases from J, the gap between germline ends came to 7 bases. The CDR3 sequence is CASSLGDINQPQHF. In nucleotides, the CDR3 is TGTGCCAGCAGCTTGGGAGACATCAATCAGCCCCAGCATTTT.

This clonotype was picked up many times. The V and J genes are TRBV20-1 and TRBJ2-1, with D hard to call. Trimming pared 4 bases from V and 3 bases from J, leaving 4 bases between. The germline CDR1 and CDR2 sequences are DFQATT and SNEGSKA (reference sequence). The CDR3 is 11 residues long. The CDR3 nucleotides read TGCAGTGCTACCGTCTACAATGAGCAGTTCTTC. Translated: CSATVYNEQFF.

The chain carries TRBV20-1 and TRBJ2-7, with 7 nucleotides matching TRBD1. CDR1 DFQATT and CDR2 SNEGSKA come from the germline V gene (reference sequence). This CDR3 region has 12 residues. With 4 bases clipped from V and 2 bases from J, the junction kept 2 bases outside the gene matches. CDR3: CSANRGPYEQYF. The CDR3 region has the DNA TGCAGTGCTAACAGGGGCCCCTACGAGCAGTACTTC.

Ten or more counts support this clonotype. V and J are TRBV24-1 and TRBJ2-1, with 12 bases lining up with TRBD2. The germline gives CDR1 KGHDR, CDR2 SFDVKD. V trimming: 5 bases; J trimming: 5 bases; junction bases outside the gene matches: 15. This CDR3 spans 19 amino acids. CDR3 region: CATSAGPSSGRAKDNEQFF. As DNA, the CDR3 is TGTGCCACCAGTGCAGGGCCCTCTAGCGGGAGGGCCAAAGACAATGAGCAGTTCTTC.

The gene calls are TRBV25-1 and TRBJ2-5; D possibly corresponds to TRBD2 (6 bases). There are 14 residues in the CDR3. Per germline, CDR1 MGHDK and CDR2 SYGVNS. The V end was cut by 6 bases, the J end by 0 bases, with 11 bases between. CDR3 bases: TGTGCCAGCAGGTTAAGCGGGTACCAAGAGACCCAGTACTTC. This translates into CASRLSGYQETQYF.

The CDR3 coding sequence is TGTGCCAGTAGTAGAAGATCCTACAATGAGCAGTTCTTC. Amino acids: CASSRRSYNEQFF. The chain uses TRBV19 and TRBJ2-1; D is uncertain. Between the trimmed V and J ends, which lost 4 bases and 1 base, there was a span of 5 bases. CDR1 is LNHDA and CDR2 is SQIVND in the germline V gene (reference sequence). The CDR3 consists of 13 residues.

The rearrangement joins TRBV10-2 to TRBJ2-5; no definite D call. The CDR3 covers 12 residues. Germline V gene data show CDR1 as WSHSY and CDR2 as SAAADI. The V and J ends lost 2 bases and 14 bases respectively, with 15 bases between them. The CDR3 reads CASSEMVTPGYF. CDR3 DNA sequence: TGCGCCAGCAGTGAGATGGTTACTCCCGGATACTTC.

This clonotype has just a few counts. The chain couples TRBV19 to TRBJ2-1, with 12 bases aligning to TRBD2. Germline lookup yields CDR1 LNHDA and CDR2 SQIVND (reference sequence). There are 17 residues in the CDR3. V lost 6 bases and J lost 0; bases outside the gene matches: 6. For the CDR3, the DNA is TGTGCCAGTAGCCTACTAGCGGGGGGCACCTCCTACAATGAGCAGTTCTTC. Its translation is CASSLLAGGTSYNEQFF.

The chain couples TRBV20-1 to TRBJ2-2; D possibly corresponds to TRBD1 (5 bases). V was trimmed by 0 bases and J by 4 bases, leaving 12 bases between them. CDR3 size: 15 residues. CDR1 and CDR2 (germline): DFQATT, SNEGSKA (reference sequence). The CDR3 is CSARDPTVITGELFF. The CDR3 nucleotides read TGCAGTGCTAGAGATCCGACAGTAATCACCGGGGAGCTGTTTTTT.

In its sample, this clonotype was seen many times. The gene calls are TRBV24-1 and TRBJ2-5, with 8 bases matching TRBD1. With 3 bases clipped from V and 5 bases from J, the junction kept 7 bases outside the gene matches. The CDR3 has 15 residues. The germline gives CDR1 KGHDR, CDR2 SFDVKD. The CDR3 DNA is TGTGCCACCAGTGATCTGGACAGGGCGGAGGAGACCCAGTACTTC. Its protein product is CATSDLDRAEETQYF.

A word on this clonotype: One base away lies a much larger clone, so this may be a sequencing read error. The V gene is TRBV30, the J gene TRBJ2-5; D call uncertain. The CDR3 length is 12 residues. Germline V gene sequence: CDR1 GTSNPN, CDR2 SVGIG (reference sequence). DNA for the CDR3: TGTGCCTGGAGAGGTGGTGTCGAGATCCAGTACTTC. It translates to CAWRGGVEIQYF. Supplemented by reference TRBV30 and TRBJ2-5, the full variable domain reads SQTIHQWPATLVQPVGSPLSLECTVEGTSNPNLYWYRQAAGRGLQLLFYSVGIGQISSEVPQNLSASRPQDRQFILSSKKLLLSDSGFYLCAWRGGVEIQYFGPGTRLLVL.

This clonotype appeared many times. The V call is TRBV6-1, the J call TRBJ2-7; D is tentatively TRBD1 or TRBD2 (6 bases each). The CDR3 spans 12 residues. From germline, CDR1 is MNHNS and CDR2 SASEGT. Trimming left V 6 bases short and J 4 bases short, with 10 bases between. CDR3 in DNA: TGTGCCAGCAGCGGGGGCACGTACGAGCAGTACTTC. Translation gives CASSGGTYEQYF.

This clonotype was seen only a few times. One end of the junction varies from germline; a read error may be responsible. The chain carries TRBV19 and TRBJ1-5, with TRBD1 identical over 7 bases. The CDR3 length is 19 residues. The germline CDR1 and CDR2 sequences are LNHDA and SQIVND (reference sequence). CDR3 amino acids: CASSIPTGTFSYSDQPQHF. The CDR3 bases are TGTGCCAGTAGTATCCCGACAGGGACATTTTCCTATAGCGATCAGCCCCAGCATTTT.

This clonotype was observed a handful of times. The rearrangement joins TRBV7-8 to TRBJ1-2; D gene ambiguous. Germline V lookup: CDR1 SGHVS, CDR2 FQNEAQ. The CDR3 covers 13 residues. Deletions cut 2 bases from V and 6 bases from J, with 10 bases between. The CDR3 spells CASSLIKGNGYTF. The CDR3 coding sequence is TGTGCCAGCAGCTTAATAAAAGGGAATGGCTACACCTTC. The full variable domain, rest sourced from reference TRBV7-8 and TRBJ1-2, is GAGVSQSPRYKVAKRGQDVALRCDPISGHVSLFWYQQALGQGPEFLTYFQNEAQLDKSGLPSDRFFAERPEGSVSTLKIQRTQQEDSAVYLCASSLIKGNGYTFGSGTRLTVV.